The source of this T cell receptor beta chain is a study of regulatory T cells in long-lasting Graves disease (dated by TCRdb to 2020 to 2023). Broadly, across the study: In the newly diagnosed Graves' disease group, patients had been taking antithyroid drugs for less than 3 months. This study used TCR sequencing and RNA sequencing of peripheral blood to compare persistent Graves' disease patients against newly diagnosed Graves' disease patients. The study took place in China and was registered as a clinical trial. A total of around 33 samples underwent TCR sequencing, from about 13 patients with persistent Graves' disease and 20 patients with newly diagnosed Graves' disease. What the study reported, not specific to this receptor: Preferential use of TRBV28, TRBJ1-2 and TRBJ2-5 was observed in persistent disease, whereas TRBV20-1 and TRBJ2-1 were favored in newly diagnosed disease. Persistent patients shared more public clonotypes among themselves (roughly 2,700) than newly diagnosed patients did (more than 850). The authors acknowledged the small sample size as a limitation that may reduce accuracy. Compared with newly diagnosed patients, patients with persistent Graves' disease had lower TCR Shannon entropy and fewer highly expanded clones, which suggests clonal expansion. Sequencing and analysis were limited to the TCR beta chain. Peripheral blood alone was examined, since thyroid tissue, which constituted the primary lesion, could not be accessed.

Library preparation employed multiplex PCR. Instrument on record: Illumina HiSeq 4000. iRepertoire HTBI primers and Arm-PCR amplification of CDR3 regions were used to construct TCR beta libraries. Before sequencing, the PCR products underwent gel purification. The authors' analysis ran thus. Gene usage analysis of CDR3 amino acid clonotypes relied on the approximately 60 TRBV and 14 TRBJ segments identified across samples. COPE and FqMerger were used to merge the filtered high-quality paired reads into contigs. BLAST was used to align contigs to the IMGT TRBV, TRBD and TRBJ reference genes, and CDR3 was defined following IMGT. Any clonotype with a frequency above 0.1% was counted as a highly expanded clone. Shannon entropy served as the measure of repertoire diversity, while the Gini coefficient captured V-J evenness. Public clonotypes were defined as clonotypes shared by more than one individual. The public reads were quality trimmed at Q25 with fastp and then assembled into clones with MiXCR by TCRdb, keeping productive beta chains. Records with the same CDR3 protein are collapsed into one entry carrying the most frequent genes and DNA. None of the V and J calls come from the authors' own analysis; TCRdb made them. This sample is represented by about 200,000 distinct CDR3 sequences; around 20% of them were singletons. The ten biggest clones cover 12% of the sample.

Concerning this clonotype itself: Its antigen remains unidentified. No base qualities exist here, and no much larger clone lies one base off it.

The label giving this sample's time point can be read as: newly diagnosed GD, antithyroid drugs for less than 3 months. For both TCR sequencing and RNA sequencing, RNA was extracted from PBMCs using TRIzol. The diagnosis of Graves' disease followed American Thyroid Association guidelines. Patients for the study were recruited at an endocrinology department in Xi'an, China. From each patient, about 8.9 milliliters of peripheral blood was collected into an EDTA anticoagulant tube. Ficoll Paque Plus density gradient separation was used to isolate PBMCs, and no additional T cell sorting was done. RNA quality was checked with an Agilent 2100 Bioanalyzer and agarose gel, and concentration with a NanoDrop 2000. Here V drops 7 bases and J drops 4 bases, and the junction holds 3 bases not matched to any gene. Measured from the cysteine to the phenylalanine, the CDR3 is 15 residues long. Only CDR3 DNA remains: 45 bases, in frame from the first base. The germline V gene yields SNHLY for CDR1 and FYNNEI for CDR2.

The same sample was also used in a study of T cells in Graves' hyperthyroidism and ophthalmopathy. The second investigation adds: Stable Graves' hyperthyroidism was defined as no progression to ophthalmopathy during 18 months of follow-up. Hyperthyroidism patients were newly diagnosed, had a disease duration of under 2 months, and were aged 18 to 65 years. Patients with uncontrolled infections, other autoimmune diseases, pregnancy or lactation were excluded. Diagnoses were established on the basis of clinical symptoms, serum thyroxine and TRAb, thyroid ultrasound, and orbital computed tomography. A first-round RT-PCR of the TCR CDR3 used the HTBI primer set with the Qiagen OneStep RT-PCR kit. Most expanded thyroid clonotypes (frequency above 0.001) were also detected in blood, a finding suggesting that blood repertoires may reflect thyroid immune responses. In cross-validation, a model built on a 13 V-J signature told ophthalmopathy apart from stable hyperthyroidism with approximately 90% sensitivity and approximately 81% specificity, and in testing the same model reached 80%/75%. During validation, the model predicted progression to ophthalmopathy a median of about 6.5 months ahead of onset, with approximately 71% sensitivity and roughly 72% specificity. To identify distinguishing TCR V-J signatures, a discovery cohort of about 100 patients was used, comprising 40 to 45 with Graves' ophthalmopathy and approximately 58 with stable Graves' hyperthyroidism. An independent validation cohort of about 20 hyperthyroidism patients and approximately 15 patients who later progressed to ophthalmopathy tested prospective prediction of ophthalmopathy. The roughly 100 discovery patients were randomly divided into training and test sets at a 7:3 ratio. Thyroid tissue and blood T-cell repertoires from about six Graves' hyperthyroidism patients were also compared in the study. After sampling, hyperthyroidism patients received methimazole starting at 30 mg daily, and ophthalmopathy patients received high-dose intravenous methylprednisolone. Libraries were constructed in a second round of multiplex PCR, after which size selection and purification were carried out. The libraries were sequenced on an Illumina HiSeq2000 using paired-end 100 bp reads. Raw data were processed with SOAPnuke, discarding reads with adapters, uncalled bases, mean Phred below 15, or no exact constant-primer or identifier match. High-quality paired reads were merged using COPE v1.2.5, and each unique nucleotide sequence was defined as a clonotype. MiTCR v1.1 was used to align clonotypes to the IMGT TRBV, TRBD and TRBJ reference segments. Analysis was restricted to V-J combinations with a frequency above 0.0001, which covered about 99% of repertoires. A TCS score was defined as the ratio between F50 (clonal expansion) and ExV (chaos), using BLOSUM62-based TCRdist between CDR3 peptides within each V-J. Welch's t-statistics and random forest reduced fewer than 600 V-J features to some 14, which were used in a naive Bayes classifier (R e1071). Sample size was not statistically predetermined, and investigators were not blinded to group allocation. TCR Vbeta CDR3 sequencing of some 140 peripheral blood samples (43 ophthalmopathy, 75 or so hyperthyroidism and roughly 17 progressor patients) is reported in the paper.

The rearrangement joined TRBV2 to TRBJ2-1, with 14 middle bases fitting TRBD2. Sequencing was performed on peripheral blood mononuclear cells (PBMCs), taken at new diagnosis, from a patient treated with antithyroid drugs. The clonotype originates from a woman in her twenties or thirties with Graves disease. Donor details come from another sample of the same person, matched by shared clones. The CDR3 amino acid sequence is: CASTGTSGSYNEQFF. The sequenced DNA: TGTGCCAGCACTGGGACTAGCGGGAGTTACAATGAGCAGTTCTTC. Here the CDR3 is joined to the reference TRBV2 and TRBJ2-1 genes, and the full variable domain is: EPEVTQTPSHQVTQMGQEVILRCVPISNHLYFYWYRQILGQKVEFLVSFYNNEISEKSEIFDDQFSVERPDGSNFTLKIRSTKLEDSAMYFCASTGTSGSYNEQFFGPGTRLTVL.